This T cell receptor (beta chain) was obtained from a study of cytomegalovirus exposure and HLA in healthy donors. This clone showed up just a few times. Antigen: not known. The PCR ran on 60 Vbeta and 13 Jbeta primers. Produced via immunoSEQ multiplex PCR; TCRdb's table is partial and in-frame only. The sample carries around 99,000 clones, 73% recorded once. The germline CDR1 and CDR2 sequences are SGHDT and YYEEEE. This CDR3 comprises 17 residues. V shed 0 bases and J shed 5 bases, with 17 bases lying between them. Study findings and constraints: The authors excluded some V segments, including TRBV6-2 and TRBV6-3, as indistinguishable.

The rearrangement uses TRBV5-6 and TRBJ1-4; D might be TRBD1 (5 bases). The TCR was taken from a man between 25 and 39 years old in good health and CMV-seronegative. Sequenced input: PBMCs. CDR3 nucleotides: TGTGCCAGCAGCTTGGGTAGGGGTAGGGCTTGGAATGAAAAACTGTTTTTT. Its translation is CASSLGRGRAWNEKLFF.